A selection of T cell receptor beta chains follows, all from one sample in a study of CD8 T cells in Susac syndrome. TCRdb ran MiXCR on the immunoSEQ multiplex PCR reads and lists one entry per CDR3 protein. The sample yields 100,000 to 150,000 distinct CDR3 sequences, just under 95% seen once. The sample was CD4+ T cells from PBMCs. The receptors here all came from a human donor in good health. Both conserved end residues are part of each CDR3. The order of the fields is V gene, J gene, D gene, clone size, CDR3 DNA, CDR3 protein. The D gene is left open where the match is weak. Some rows have no size entry. The others give once, few or many, or a class for an expanded clone.

TRBV20-1	TRBJ2-5	TRBD2	.	TGCAGTGTTCCAGCTAGCGGGAGGCCGAGTTTCCAAGAGACCCAGTACTTC	CSVPASGRPSFQETQYF
TRBV11-2	TRBJ2-7	.	.	TGTGCCAGCAGCTTAGATCGAGTTAGCGGCTACGAGCAGTACTTC	CASSLDRVSGYEQYF
TRBV29-1	TRBJ2-5	TRBD1	.	TGCAGCGTGACCGGGACAGGAGAGACCCAGTACTTC	CSVTGTGETQYF
TRBV6-2/TRBV6-3	TRBJ2-1	.	.	TGTGAAAGGGCGGGTTCCGACAATGAGCAGTTCTTC	CERAGSDNEQFF
TRBV24-1	TRBJ2-5	.	.	TGTGCCACCAGTGACGGGGGACAGACCCAAGAGACCCAGTACTTC	CATSDGGQTQETQYF
TRBV20-1	TRBJ2-5	.	.	TGCAGTGCTAGCCTGGGGGCGAAAGGAGAGACCCAGTACTTC	CSASLGAKGETQYF
TRBV3-1	TRBJ1-4	.	.	TGTGCCAGCAGCCAAGGAACAGGCCCTAATGAAAAACTGTTTTTT	CASSQGTGPNEKLFF
TRBV5-1	TRBJ1-5	TRBD1	once	TGCGCCAGCAGCTTGGCGGGACAGGGGGCAGGACAGCCCCAGCATTTT	CASSLAGQGAGQPQHF
TRBV28	TRBJ2-7	.	.	TGTGCCAGCAGCACAGGGTCGTTAGAGCAGTACTTC	CASSTGSLEQYF
TRBV18	TRBJ2-2	.	once	TGTGCCAGCTCCCCACACGTAGGAGCCACCGGGGAGCTGTTTTTT	CASSPHVGATGELFF
TRBV29-1	TRBJ2-3	.	.	TGCAGCGTTGAAGCGGGCGGCCACACAGATACGCAGTATTTT	CSVEAGGHTDTQYF
TRBV3-1	TRBJ1-4	.	.	TGTGCCAGCAGCCCCTCCCTAGGGGGTATGAATGAAAAACTGTTTTTT	CASSPSLGGMNEKLFF
TRBV3-1	TRBJ1-3	.	once	TGTGCCAGCAGCCAAGAGTCGGGGATAGACGGAAACACCATATATTTT	CASSQESGIDGNTIYF
TRBV12-3/TRBV12-4	TRBJ1-4	.	.	TGTGCCAGCAGTTCCGCCCCGGGCAGACTTAGAGCAACTAATGAAAAACTGTTTTTT	CASSSAPGRLRATNEKLFF
TRBV18	TRBJ1-2	.	.	TGTGCCAGCTCACCGACTTTTGACGCTCTTCAGGACTATGGCTACACCTTC	CASSPTFDALQDYGYTF
TRBV19	TRBJ1-1	TRBD1	.	TGTGCCAGTCCGGGACAGGGGGCGAACACTGAAGCTTTCTTT	CASPGQGANTEAFF
TRBV7-2	TRBJ2-5	.	.	TGTGCCAGCAGCGTATATTATGTGGGGGGACGGGAGACCCAGTACTTC	CASSVYYVGGRETQYF
TRBV5-6	TRBJ2-5	TRBD2	.	TGTGCCAGCAGCTCTATCTTTACTAGCGCCCAAGAGACCCAGTACTTC	CASSSIFTSAQETQYF
TRBV20-1	TRBJ2-7	TRBD2	.	TGCAGTGCTGGGGCGGGAGGGATCTACGAGCAGTACTTC	CSAGAGGIYEQYF
TRBV30	TRBJ1-5	.	.	TGTGCCTGGAGTGTAGGCCAGGGGAATCAGCCCCAGCATTTT	CAWSVGQGNQPQHF
TRBV6-2/TRBV6-3	TRBJ2-7	TRBD1	.	TGTGCCAGCAGAACTGGGACAGGGATCTACGAGCAGTACTTC	CASRTGTGIYEQYF
TRBV14	TRBJ2-5	TRBD2	.	TGTGCCAGCAGCGGACTAGACCAAGAGACCCAGTACTTC	CASSGLDQETQYF
TRBV3-1	TRBJ2-2	TRBD2	few	TGTGCCAGCAGCCAAGTGGCGGGAGTAAACACCGGGGAGCTGTTTTTT	CASSQVAGVNTGELFF
TRBV20-1	TRBJ1-5	.	.	TGCAGTGCTAGCCGCTACACCAATCGGGAGAGCAATCAGCCCCAGCATTTT	CSASRYTNRESNQPQHF
TRBV30	TRBJ2-1	.	.	TGTGCCTGGAGGAGGGACGGTAACAATGAGCAGTTCTTC	CAWRRDGNNEQFF
TRBV4-1	TRBJ1-2	.	.	TGCGCCAGCAGCCAAGAAAACTATGGCTACACCTTC	CASSQENYGYTF
TRBV7-9	TRBJ2-2	.	.	TGTGCCAGCAGCCCCCCCAACGATCCCGGGGAGCTGTTTTTT	CASSPPNDPGELFF
TRBV20-1	TRBJ2-1	TRBD2	.	TGCAGTGCTAGAGCGACTAGCGGGGGCCCACGTGACGATGAGCAGTTCTTC	CSARATSGGPRDDEQFF
TRBV6-5	TRBJ2-7	.	.	TGTGCCAGCAGTCCCTTTTATGGCGCGTCCGAGCAGTACTTC	CASSPFYGASEQYF
TRBV20-1	TRBJ1-6	TRBD1	.	TGCAGTGCTAGAGGCAACAGGGGAACTTCACCCCTCCACTTT	CSARGNRGTSPLHF
TRBV11-2	TRBJ1-1	.	.	TGTGCCAGCAGCTTAAATATGCAGGGTAATGCTGAAGCTTTCTTT	CASSLNMQGNAEAFF
TRBV2	TRBJ2-5	.	.	TGTGCCAGCAGCACAGGGATGGAGGAGACCCAGTACTTC	CASSTGMEETQYF
TRBV7-2	TRBJ1-2	.	.	TGTGCCAGCAGCGAAGGACGGCCTCCTAGAGGCTATGGCTACACCTTC	CASSEGRPPRGYGYTF
TRBV5-1	TRBJ1-2	TRBD1	.	TGCGCCAGCAGCGGAGAGACAGGGGGGAGTAGTCATGGCTACACCTTC	CASSGETGGSSHGYTF
TRBV6-2/TRBV6-3	TRBJ2-7	TRBD2	.	TGTGCCAGCAGTTACAGAAGCGGGAGCGGGGGTACCTACGAGCAGTACTTC	CASSYRSGSGGTYEQYF
TRBV10-3	TRBJ1-1	TRBD1	.	TGTGCCATCAGGTCGACAGGGGCGAACACTGAAGCTTTCTTT	CAIRSTGANTEAFF
TRBV9	TRBJ1-2	TRBD1	.	TGTGCCAGCAGCCGATGGACAGGAGGCTATGGCTACACCTTC	CASSRWTGGYGYTF
TRBV5-6	TRBJ1-2	TRBD1	.	TGTGCCAGCAGCAGGGGACAGGGAGTTGGCTACACCTTC	CASSRGQGVGYTF
TRBV4-3	TRBJ1-1	.	.	TGCGCCAGCAGCCAAGTATATGGACAGTCGAACACTGAAGCTTTCTTT	CASSQVYGQSNTEAFF
TRBV10-3	TRBJ2-2	.	.	TGTGCCACTTCGACAGCCTCGAACACCGGGGAGCTGTTTTTT	CATSTASNTGELFF
TRBV7-2	TRBJ2-7	.	.	TGTGCCAGCAGCCGGGACAGCGGGACATCCTACGAGCAGTACTTC	CASSRDSGTSYEQYF
TRBV30	TRBJ1-2	.	.	TGTGCCTGGAGTGCCCGGGCCAAGTATGGCTACACCTTC	CAWSARAKYGYTF
TRBV15	TRBJ1-1	.	.	TGTGCCACCAGCAGAGATAGGGATTCCCCTGAAGCTTTCTTT	CATSRDRDSPEAFF
TRBV5-4	TRBJ2-4	TRBD2	few	TGTGCCAGCAGCCCAGGACTAGCGGGAGACATTCAGTACTTC	CASSPGLAGDIQYF
TRBV10-2	TRBJ2-7	.	.	TGCGCCAGCAGTGACACGGGCAGGGTGCGGCAGTACTTC	CASSDTGRVRQYF
TRBV3-1	TRBJ2-7	.	.	TGTGCCAGCAGCCCTCAGCGACCGTACTCCTACGAGCAGTACTTC	CASSPQRPYSYEQYF
TRBV5-1	TRBJ2-7	.	.	TGCGCCAGCAGCCCCAAAAACCTGCCGACCTACGAGCAGTACTTC	CASSPKNLPTYEQYF
TRBV5-6	TRBJ2-3	.	.	TGTGCCAGCAGCCATTTAATAGGAAATACGCAGTATTTT	CASSHLIGNTQYF
TRBV29-1	TRBJ2-5	TRBD2	.	TGCAGCGTTGCCCCAGCGGGAGCATACCAAGAGACCCAGTACTTC	CSVAPAGAYQETQYF
TRBV10-3	TRBJ2-7	TRBD2	.	TGTGCCATCGCCGGGAGGGTGAACGAGCAGTACTTC	CAIAGRVNEQYF
TRBV6-6	TRBJ2-2	TRBD1	.	TGTGCCAGCAGTACAGGGGGGAACACCGGGGAGCTGTTTTTT	CASSTGGNTGELFF
TRBV5-1	TRBJ2-2	TRBD1	.	TGCGCCAGCAGCGGATTGTCCGGGACAGGCACCGGGGAGCTGTTTTTT	CASSGLSGTGTGELFF
TRBV12-3/TRBV12-4	TRBJ2-7	TRBD1	.	TGTGCCAGCAGTCTTGGACAGGGCACCTACGAGCAGTACTTC	CASSLGQGTYEQYF
TRBV7-2	TRBJ2-5	.	.	TGTGCCAGCAGCGTGGGGAGCCAAGAGACCCAGTACTTC	CASSVGSQETQYF
TRBV2	TRBJ2-3	.	.	TGTGCCACACAGACCCAGAGCGGCACAGATACGCAGTATTTT	CATQTQSGTDTQYF
TRBV7-2	TRBJ2-1	TRBD2	.	TGTGCCAGCAGCTTAGGCCCAGCGGGAGAGGGTAGTGAGCAGTTCTTC	CASSLGPAGEGSEQFF
TRBV30	TRBJ1-1	.	.	TGTGCCTGGAGCGCCACAGGGAACACTGAAGCTTTCTTT	CAWSATGNTEAFF